Sequencing of this T cell receptor beta chain was carried out in a study of T cell clones after liver transplantation. Study at large: Pre-transplant mixed lymphocyte reactions yielded third-party-reactive TCRbeta sequences as comparators for graft-donor-reactive sequences. Three of eight recipients were HCV-positive; others had non-autoimmune, non-viral indications. Points from the study as a whole: Circulating graft-donor-reactive CD4 TCRbeta sequences fell significantly post-transplant in most of the 8 subjects.

Details on this clone: No antigen is known for it.

Produced via immunoSEQ multiplex PCR; TCRdb's table is partial and in-frame only. The table shows roughly 120,000 clones, with about nine tenths occurring only once. This receptor was identified in a human patient who received a liver transplant. Some T cells may originate from the graft donor. The specimen was CD4+ T cells from blood, collected 12 months after liver transplant.

CDR3 coding DNA: TGTGCCATAGGGGGAGGTGGAAGCAATGAGCAGTTCTTC. Protein sequence: CAIGGGGSNEQFF. V usage is TRBV2 and J usage is TRBJ2-1; D may match TRBD1 or TRBD2 (6 bases each). Trimming removed 10 bases from V and 6 bases from J, with 16 bases in between. The V gene's germline CDR1 is SNHLY and CDR2 FYNNEI. The CDR3 is 13 amino acids.